This TCR beta chain was obtained from a study of prognosis after radiotherapy for stage I lung cancer (dated by TCRdb to about 2021). For the study in its entirety: Between early 2018 and January 2019, 15 to 20 stage I NSCLC patients were enrolled in Nanjing, China. There were 15 or so patients with newly diagnosed primary stage I lung tumors and five patients with oligometastatic NSCLC after surgical resection of the primary tumor. Every patient was deemed medically inoperable, around 11 because of comorbidities and more than five because they refused surgery. Ages in the cohort of around 14 men and over 5 women ranged from roughly 50 to 95 years, with a median of 74. On tumor histology, roughly 11 patients had adenocarcinoma and roughly 7 had squamous cell carcinoma. Image-guided IMRT or VMAT was used to deliver SBRT in 3 to 5 fractions at a biologically effective dose of at least 100 Gy. Concurrent therapy was not administered to any patient alongside SBRT. After SBRT, distant metastases developed in about 20% of the 19 patients at a median of about seven months, while the remaining 15 patients had no significant progression. The study profiled peripheral blood TCR beta repertoires from stage I NSCLC patients before and after stereotactic body radiotherapy and related them to distant failure. The study took one blood sample before SBRT and one after SBRT from each of some 20 patients and sequenced all 38 samples.

The CDR3 measures 12 amino acids from cysteine to phenylalanine. Just CDR3 DNA is preserved here, 36 bases in frame from base 1. CDR1 and CDR2 are read off the germline V gene as SGDLS and YYNGEE. V was cut back by 3 bases and J by 6 bases, leaving a gap of 7 bases between them. This clonotype was picked up many times. The antigen it binds to is not known. No clone much larger than this one lies a single base away; base qualities are absent. A history of other malignancies or of prior chemotherapy or radiotherapy was absent in all patients, and node-negative disease was shown on CT and PET/CT in all patients. At each of two time points, approximately 6 milliliters of peripheral venous blood were collected in EDTA tubes. PBMCs were isolated by Ficoll-Paque Plus density-gradient centrifugation. Right after collection, samples were placed at -80 degrees C and kept there until analysis. Two rounds of multiplex PCR on genomic DNA were used to amplify the TCR beta CDR3 region. The first PCR round used primers specific to each TRBV and TRBJ gene, and the primer sequences were filed in Chinese patent CN105087789A. The second PCR round used universal primers. The Roche High Pure PCR Template Preparation Kit was used to extract genomic DNA from frozen PBMCs. Paired-end sequencing with 151 bp reads was performed on the libraries using an Illumina HiSeq 3000. The authors' analysis ran thus. Raw reads lacking the multiplex PCR primer sequences were removed with CutAdapt. PEAR was used to merge high-quality paired reads into contigs. By aligning each contig to reference sequences, MiXCR assigned the TRB V, D and J gene segments to that contig. CDR3 sequences were clustered by base quality and sequence similarity to remove sequencing errors. Shannon entropy, normalized by the natural log of the productive TCR sequence number, served as the measure of diversity. Clonality was defined as one minus Shannon entropy divided by the natural log of the number of unique clonotypes. Using the Youden index from ROC curves, the researchers picked the repertoire-metric cut-offs for progression-free survival, and all analyses were carried out in R 3.5.3. The raw public reads went through TCRdb reprocessing: fastp at Q25, MiXCR clone calling, in-frame beta chains kept. Duplicate CDR3 protein sequences are folded into a single record with the most common DNA and genes. TCRdb, not the original authors, processed these V and J calls. Counted in this sample were about 12,000 distinct CDR3 sequences; around half of them appeared once. The ten biggest clones cover 20% to 25% of the sample.

Results and caveats for the whole study, not just this receptor: TRBV and TRBJ usage frequencies reportedly varied with metastasis status, involving two V genes at baseline and roughly 9 V and two J genes after SBRT. Post-SBRT Shannon entropy and its change from baseline were lower in patients who developed distant metastases; baseline Shannon entropy was not associated with metastases. The study was limited by the small cohort and short follow-up, and independent validation of the study findings is required. Unique TCR clone counts fell after SBRT (median 10,088 before versus under 8,000 after; Wilcoxon paired P=0.011). No determination of tumor specificity was made for expanded TCR clones. None of the reported P values were adjusted for multiple comparisons.

The source material was PBMCs, sampled before or after stereotactic body radiation therapy (not recorded which). The TCR originated in a donor over 45 with non-small cell lung cancer. This chain joins TRBV9 to TRBJ2-1; possibly the D gene is TRBD2, per 5 matching bases. The DNA is TGTGCCAGCAGCGCCGGACTCAATGAGCAGTTCTTC. This yields the protein CASSAGLNEQFF.